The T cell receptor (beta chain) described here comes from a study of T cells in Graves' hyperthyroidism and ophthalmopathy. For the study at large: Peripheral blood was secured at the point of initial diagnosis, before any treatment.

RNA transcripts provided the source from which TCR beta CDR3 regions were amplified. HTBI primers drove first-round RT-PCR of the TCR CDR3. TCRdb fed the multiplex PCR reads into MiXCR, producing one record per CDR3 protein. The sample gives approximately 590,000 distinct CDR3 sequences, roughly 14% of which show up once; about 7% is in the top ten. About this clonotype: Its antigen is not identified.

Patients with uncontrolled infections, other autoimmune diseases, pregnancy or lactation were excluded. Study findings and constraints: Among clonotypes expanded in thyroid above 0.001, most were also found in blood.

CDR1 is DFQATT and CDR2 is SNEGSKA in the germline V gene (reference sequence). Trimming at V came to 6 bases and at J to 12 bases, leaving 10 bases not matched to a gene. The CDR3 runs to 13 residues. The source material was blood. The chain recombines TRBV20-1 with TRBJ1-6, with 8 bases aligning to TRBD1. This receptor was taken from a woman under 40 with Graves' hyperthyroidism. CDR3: CSAPDRGLGPLHF. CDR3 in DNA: TGCAGTGCCCCCGACAGGGGCCTCGGACCCCTCCACTTT.